This T cell receptor beta chain was profiled in a study of OX40 agonist ivuxolimab in advanced cancers. For the study in its entirety: The costimulatory receptor OX40 (CD134) was targeted by ivuxolimab, a fully human IgG2 agonistic monoclonal antibody. Intravenous ivuxolimab was administered to patients every 2 weeks at six dose levels: 0.01, 0.1, 0.3, 1.5, 3 and 10 mg/kg. Of the approximately 54 patients in dose escalation, about 20 had hepatocellular carcinoma, roughly 15 had melanoma, 9 had renal cell carcinoma and 9 had head and neck cancer. The dose-escalation cohort was 82.7% male with a mean age of approximately 60 years, ranging from roughly 23 to 80. Prior anti-PD-1, anti-PD-L1 or anti-CTLA-4 therapy was permitted, and checkpoint inhibitors had been received by around 39% of dose-escalation patients. Three dose-escalation patients achieved partial responses, one with hepatocellular carcinoma and two with cutaneous melanoma. The purpose of peripheral TCRbeta sequencing was to test whether ivuxolimab changed TCR sequence diversity and led to clonal T-cell expansion. The paper describes the monotherapy dose-escalation part (N ≈ 52 patients) of the phase I trial of ivuxolimab. What the study reported, not specific to this receptor: At doses of 0.1 to 3.0 mg/kg, clonal expansion of both CD4+ and CD8+ blood T cells was observed from baseline to week 6. In the 0.1-3.0 mg/kg groups, partial responders had among the lowest normalized peripheral clonal expansion, particularly in CD8+ T cells. After ivuxolimab, CD8+ T cells had more expanded clones than CD4+ T cells on average. Which antigens the clonally expanded peripheral T cells were specific for was not determined. Low levels of normalized T-cell clonal expansion were also shown by some nonresponding patients.

The trial excluded patients who had a history of autoimmune disease or were on systemic immunosuppression. In every dose cohort, peripheral blood was drawn for TCR sequencing at baseline, cycle 4 day 1, and cycle 7 day 1. The samples were drawn from a first-in-human, open-label, multicenter phase I dose-escalation trial of ivuxolimab. Adults with locally advanced or metastatic melanoma, renal cell, hepatocellular, or head and neck squamous cell carcinoma were enrolled in the trial. Before TCR sequencing, CD4+ and CD8+ T cells were separately sorted from peripheral blood. Genomic DNA was isolated from the sorted cells so that the TCRbeta CDR3 region could be sequenced. TCRbeta CDR3 regions were sequenced using the immunoSEQ Assay. TCRdb limited this immuneACCESS table to in-frame rearrangements with V and J called. A share of clones is missing; checked studies link under half to unresolved V genes, and the rest is unexplained. The sample table holds 70,000 or so clones, of which more than 85% were seen once. Of the sample, 10% is held by the ten largest clones.

From the cysteine through the phenylalanine, the CDR3 covers 14 amino acids. Just the 42-base CDR3 DNA is kept, in frame starting at base 1. CDR1 is given as LGHNA and CDR2 as YSLEER, both from the germline V gene. V loses 0 bases of germline sequence and J loses 3 bases, and the interval between the two ends is 8 bases. Concerning this clone: The antigen this receptor binds is unknown. No much larger clone is present one base from it, and per-base qualities are unavailable.

The sample in question was CD4+ or CD8+ T cells sorted from blood, obtained in a trial of the OX40 agonist ivuxolimab. This receptor was obtained from an adult with an advanced solid tumor such as melanoma, head and neck, liver or kidney cancer. The rearranged chain carries TRBV4-3 and TRBJ1-1; there is no confident call for the D gene. CDR3 region: CASSQDQVYTEAFF. Read as DNA, the sequence is TGCGCCAGCAGCCAAGATCAGGTTTACACTGAAGCTTTCTTT.